The present T cell receptor (beta chain) was sequenced within a study of neurological immune-mediated disorders. This clonotype was recorded at least ten times. cDNA was made by 5'RACE with 10-nucleotide random UMIs. TCRdb reprocessed the 5' RACE reads with MiXCR, giving one entry per CDR3 protein. The repertoire includes roughly 52,000 distinct CDR3 sequences, about 4.2% of them detected once, and roughly 1.9% sits in the top ten. V gave up 8 bases and J gave up 2 bases, with 9 bases separating them. This CDR3 spans 13 amino acids. The germline gives CDR1 SNHLY, CDR2 FYNNEI. The source of this sequence is a woman aged 35 to 49 with multiple sclerosis. Material for sequencing was CD4+ T cells from blood. The chain uses TRBV2 and TRBJ2-2; D gene uncertain. The CDR3 nucleotides are TGTGCCAGCGGACGACTCAACACCGGGGAGCTGTTTTTT. Protein: CASGRLNTGELFF.